These T cell receptor beta chains were read from a single sample in a study of shared clonotypes between healthy human individuals. Sequencing used immunoSEQ multiplex PCR; TCRdb keeps in-frame clones, though not all of them. The sample yields about 1.1 million clones, approximately 80% seen once. The source material was memory CD4+ T cells from PBMCs. Every receptor here comes from a man aged 18 to 29 in good health. Some clones in this sample may be carry-over from other donors' samples. Both conserved end residues are part of each CDR3. Each record gives: D gene, clone size, V gene, J gene, CDR3 protein, CDR3 DNA. The D gene is left open where the match is weak. Part of the rows lack a size; the others show once, few, many or a class for expanded clones.

d_call: TRBD2
clone_size: .
v_call: TRBV5-1
j_call: TRBJ2-1
cdr3_aa: CASSLASGRSNEQFF
cdr3_nt: TGCGCCAGCAGCTTGGCTAGCGGGAGGTCAAATGAGCAGTTCTTC

d_call: TRBD1
clone_size: .
v_call: TRBV28
j_call: TRBJ2-7
cdr3_aa: CASSSPGTGNPPYEQYF
cdr3_nt: TGTGCCAGCAGTTCCCCTGGGACAGGGAACCCTCCCTACGAGCAGTACTTC

d_call: .
clone_size: few
v_call: TRBV5-4
j_call: TRBJ1-1
cdr3_aa: CASSLFQPNTEAFF
cdr3_nt: TGTGCCAGCAGCTTGTTTCAGCCAAACACTGAAGCTTTCTTT

d_call: .
clone_size: .
v_call: TRBV18
j_call: TRBJ1-1
cdr3_aa: CASSPPGSLSGTEAFF
cdr3_nt: TGTGCCAGCTCACCACCTGGCAGTTTATCAGGCACTGAAGCTTTCTTT

d_call: .
clone_size: .
v_call: TRBV11-2
j_call: TRBJ2-5
cdr3_aa: CASSLVEGIQYF
cdr3_nt: TGTGCCAGCAGCTTAGTCGAGGGGATACAGTACTTC

d_call: .
clone_size: .
v_call: TRBV19
j_call: TRBJ1-1
cdr3_aa: CASSIWAGGPNTEAFF
cdr3_nt: TGTGCCAGTAGTATTTGGGCAGGAGGTCCGAACACTGAAGCTTTCTTT

d_call: TRBD1
clone_size: once
v_call: TRBV10-1
j_call: TRBJ2-7
cdr3_aa: CASRKGTGPYEQYF
cdr3_nt: TGCGCCAGCAGGAAAGGGACAGGCCCCTACGAGCAGTACTTC

d_call: TRBD2
clone_size: once
v_call: TRBV9
j_call: TRBJ2-3
cdr3_aa: CASSRSGGSTDTQYF
cdr3_nt: TGTGCCAGCAGCCGTAGCGGGGGAAGCACAGATACGCAGTATTTT

d_call: .
clone_size: .
v_call: TRBV15
j_call: TRBJ2-7
cdr3_aa: CATSRDVWPQSLSYEQYF
cdr3_nt: TGTGCCACCAGCAGAGATGTTTGGCCCCAGTCACTTTCCTACGAGCAGTACTTC

d_call: TRBD1
clone_size: once
v_call: TRBV2
j_call: TRBJ1-5
cdr3_aa: CASSPDRGRGQPQHF
cdr3_nt: TGTGCCAGCAGCCCCGACAGGGGGCGAGGTCAGCCCCAGCATTTT

d_call: .
clone_size: many
v_call: TRBV27
j_call: TRBJ1-1
cdr3_aa: CASSGEPGTEAFF
cdr3_nt: TGTGCCAGCAGTGGCGAACCAGGCACTGAAGCTTTCTTT

d_call: .
clone_size: .
v_call: TRBV6-5
j_call: TRBJ2-7
cdr3_aa: CASSYLQTGYEQYF
cdr3_nt: TGTGCCAGCAGTTACCTCCAAACCGGGTACGAGCAGTACTTC

d_call: .
clone_size: .
v_call: TRBV10-3
j_call: TRBJ1-4
cdr3_aa: CAIGSQGGTNEKLFF
cdr3_nt: TGTGCCATCGGTTCACAGGGCGGCACTAATGAAAAACTGTTTTTT

d_call: .
clone_size: .
v_call: TRBV6-1
j_call: TRBJ2-5
cdr3_aa: CASSAAEETQYF
cdr3_nt: TGTGCCAGCAGTGCGGCCGAAGAGACCCAGTACTTC

d_call: TRBD1
clone_size: .
v_call: TRBV7-3
j_call: TRBJ2-1
cdr3_aa: CASSPSGQGKKFF
cdr3_nt: TGTGCCAGCAGCCCGTCCGGACAGGGAAAGAAGTTCTTC

d_call: .
clone_size: .
v_call: TRBV10-3
j_call: TRBJ2-2
cdr3_aa: CAISDDLGLTGELFF
cdr3_nt: TGTGCCATCAGTGATGATTTAGGGTTGACCGGGGAGCTGTTTTTT

d_call: .
clone_size: .
v_call: TRBV14
j_call: TRBJ1-1
cdr3_aa: CASSHYPAGDLTFF
cdr3_nt: TGTGCCAGCAGCCACTACCCTGCGGGGGACCTTACTTTCTTT

d_call: TRBD1
clone_size: few
v_call: TRBV9
j_call: TRBJ1-2
cdr3_aa: CASSVAGGHGYTF
cdr3_nt: TGTGCCAGCAGCGTAGCAGGGGGCCATGGCTACACCTTC

d_call: .
clone_size: .
v_call: TRBV29-1
j_call: TRBJ2-1
cdr3_aa: CSVEPTTGSLNEQFF
cdr3_nt: TGCAGCGTTGAACCCACAACGGGATCCTTAAATGAGCAGTTCTTC

d_call: .
clone_size: .
v_call: TRBV18
j_call: TRBJ1-1
cdr3_aa: CASSGTFNTEAFF
cdr3_nt: TGTGCCAGCTCCGGGACATTCAACACTGAAGCTTTCTTT

d_call: TRBD2
clone_size: .
v_call: TRBV6-1
j_call: TRBJ2-6
cdr3_aa: CASSEGGSGANVLTF
cdr3_nt: TGTGCCAGCAGTGAGGGGGGGTCTGGGGCCAACGTCCTGACTTTC

d_call: TRBD1
clone_size: .
v_call: TRBV6-5
j_call: TRBJ1-3
cdr3_aa: CASSYSGQGGGNTIYF
cdr3_nt: TGTGCCAGCAGTTACTCGGGGCAGGGGGGCGGAAACACCATATATTTT

d_call: .
clone_size: .
v_call: TRBV7-2
j_call: TRBJ1-2
cdr3_aa: CASSWGRGRGYTF
cdr3_nt: TGTGCCAGCAGCTGGGGTCGGGGACGTGGCTACACCTTC

d_call: TRBD1
clone_size: .
v_call: TRBV4-1
j_call: TRBJ1-1
cdr3_aa: CASSQVGRGMTEAFF
cdr3_nt: TGCGCCAGCAGCCAAGTTGGCAGGGGGATGACTGAAGCTTTCTTT